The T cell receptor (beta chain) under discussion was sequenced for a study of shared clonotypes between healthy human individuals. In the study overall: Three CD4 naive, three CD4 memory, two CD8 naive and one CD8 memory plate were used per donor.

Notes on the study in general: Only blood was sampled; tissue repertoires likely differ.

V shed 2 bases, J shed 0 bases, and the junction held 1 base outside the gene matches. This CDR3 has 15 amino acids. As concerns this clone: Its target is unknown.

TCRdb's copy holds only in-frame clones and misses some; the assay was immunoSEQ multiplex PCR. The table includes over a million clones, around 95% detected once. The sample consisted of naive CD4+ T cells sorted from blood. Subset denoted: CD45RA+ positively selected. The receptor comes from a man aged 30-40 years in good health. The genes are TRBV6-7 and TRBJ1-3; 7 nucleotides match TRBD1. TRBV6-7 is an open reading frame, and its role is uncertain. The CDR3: CASSYNRGSGNTIYF. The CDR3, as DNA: TGTGCCAGCAGTTACAACAGGGGCTCTGGAAACACCATATATTTT.